One and the same sample provided the 20 T cell receptor beta chains below, sequenced in a study of OX40 agonist ivuxolimab in advanced cancers. The data were produced by immunoSEQ multiplex PCR, yet TCRdb's version contains in-frame clones alone and is incomplete. The repertoire holds approximately 50,000 clones, with around nine tenths as singletons. This sample comprised CD4+ or CD8+ T cells sorted from blood, obtained in a trial of the OX40 agonist ivuxolimab. Every receptor here comes from an adult with an advanced solid tumor such as melanoma, head and neck, liver or kidney cancer.

This clone is judged medium-sized. For the CDR3, the DNA is TGCGCCAGCAGCCACAATCAGCCCCAGCATTTT. The encoded protein is CASSHNQPQHF. The chain carries TRBV5-1 and TRBJ1-5; D unclear. The CDR3 runs to 11 residues. Between the trimmed V and J ends, which lost 4 bases and 3 bases, there was a span of 2 bases. Germline CDR1 is SGHRS and CDR2 is YFSETQ.

This clone was counted once. V usage is TRBV5-1 and J usage is TRBJ1-6; possibly TRBD1 for D (5 bases). The V and J ends lost 7 bases and 7 bases respectively, with 15 bases between them. CDR3 length: 14 amino acids. The germline V gene has CDR1 SGHRS and CDR2 YFSETQ. The CDR3 DNA reads TGCGCCAGCGCACCCGGGGCAGCAAATTCACCCCTCCACTTT. As protein: CASAPGAANSPLHF. Combining the CDR3 with reference TRBV5-1 and TRBJ1-6 gives the whole variable domain KAGVTQTPRYLIKTRGQQVTLSCSPISGHRSVSWYQQTPGQGLQFLFEYFSETQRNKGNFPGRFSGRQFSNSRSEMNVSTLELGDSALYLCASAPGAANSPLHFGNGTRLTVT.

The chain has TRBV27 and TRBJ2-7; TRBD2 matches at 13 bases. This CDR3 has 18 residues. The trim removed 6 bases at V and 3 bases at J, leaving 14 bases unmatched. Germline CDR1 is MNHEY and CDR2 is SMNVEV (reference sequence). The CDR3 loop reads CASRRTGTSGAGIYEQYF. CDR3 DNA sequence: TGTGCCAGCAGGAGGACCGGGACTAGCGGGGCTGGGATCTACGAGCAGTACTTC.

This chain uses TRBV7-8 with TRBJ2-3; D is unresolved. The CDR3 covers 14 residues. The germline V gene encodes CDR1 SGHVS and CDR2 FQNEAQ. V shed 5 bases and J shed 2 bases, with 11 bases lying between them. The CDR3, as DNA: TGTGCCAGCAGCACACACCCCAACACAGATACGCAGTATTTT. This translates into CASSTHPNTDTQYF. Based on the CDR3 plus reference TRBV7-8 and TRBJ2-3, the full variable domain is GAGVSQSPRYKVAKRGQDVALRCDPISGHVSLFWYQQALGQGPEFLTYFQNEAQLDKSGLPSDRFFAERPEGSVSTLKIQRTQQEDSAVYLCASSTHPNTDTQYFGPGTRLTVL.

The chain carries TRBV9 and TRBJ2-1, with D possibly being TRBD2 (5 bases). V lost 0 bases to trimming and J lost 8 bases, with 18 bases between them. Germline V lookup: CDR1 SGDLS, CDR2 YYNGEE. The CDR3 is 16 residues long. CDR3 protein: CASSVGGSPERDEQFF. CDR3 bases: TGTGCCAGCAGCGTAGGAGGTTCGCCTGAGAGGGATGAGCAGTTCTTC.

The chain employs TRBV2 and TRBJ1-2; possibly TRBD1 for D (5 bases). This CDR3 region has 13 residues. Looked up from germline, CDR1 is SNHLY and CDR2 is FYNNEI. Trimming cost V 6 bases and J 4 bases, with 12 bases left between them. The CDR3 nucleotides read TGTGCCAGCAGAGATAGGGGAAGCTATGGCTACACCTTC. Amino acids: CASRDRGSYGYTF.

The chain uses TRBV6-5 and TRBJ1-1, with D possibly being TRBD1 (5 bases). CDR1 and CDR2 from the germline V gene are MNHEY and SVGAGI. The CDR3 covers 15 residues. With 4 bases removed from V and 0 bases from J, the gap between germline ends came to 12 bases. CDR3 region: CASSSRGGMNTEAFF. CDR3 nucleotide sequence: TGTGCCAGCAGTTCGAGGGGAGGCATGAACACTGAAGCTTTCTTT.

This chain uses TRBV6-6 with TRBJ1-2; D is possibly TRBD1 (5 bases). This CDR3 has 15 residues. The V end was cut by 2 bases, the J end by 8 bases, with 18 bases between. Looked up from germline, CDR1 is MNHNY and CDR2 is SVGAGI (reference sequence). CDR3 nucleotide sequence: TGTGCCAGCAGTTACGGCGTAGGGCAGGACATGGGCTACACCTTC. This sequence encodes CASSYGVGQDMGYTF.

The V call is TRBV2, the J call TRBJ2-1, with TRBD2 as a possible D gene (6 bases). V was cut by 5 bases and J by 1 base, with 12 bases left in between. The germline gives CDR1 SNHLY, CDR2 FYNNEI. The CDR3 is 15 residues long. CDR3 residues: CASSSGRRSYNEQFF. The CDR3 DNA follows: TGTGCCAGCAGTTCAGGGAGGAGGTCCTACAATGAGCAGTTCTTC.

The chain links TRBV7-9 to TRBJ2-3; no firm D call. Per germline, CDR1 SEHNR and CDR2 FQNEAQ (reference sequence). The CDR3 has 12 residues. Trimming took off 5 bases at V and 2 bases at J, with 5 bases between the two ends. This CDR3 is CASSPNTDTQYF. DNA for the CDR3: TGTGCCAGCAGCCCAAACACAGATACGCAGTATTTT.

This chain uses TRBV5-1 with TRBJ1-1; D not certain. This CDR3 has 14 amino acids. Per the germline V gene, CDR1 is SGHRS and CDR2 is YFSETQ. V was shortened by 4 bases and J by 4 bases, with 14 bases between the two germline ends. In DNA form, the CDR3 reads TGCGCCAGCAGCCCGGGAGTCCGGGTCACTGAAGCTTTCTTT. Amino acids: CASSPGVRVTEAFF. Complete variable domain (other parts from reference TRBV5-1 and TRBJ1-1): KAGVTQTPRYLIKTRGQQVTLSCSPISGHRSVSWYQQTPGQGLQFLFEYFSETQRNKGNFPGRFSGRQFSNSRSEMNVSTLELGDSALYLCASSPGVRVTEAFFGQGTRLTVV.

V gene TRBV4-1 combines with J gene TRBJ2-3, with 8 bases identical to TRBD2. V trimming: 4 bases; J trimming: 6 bases; junction bases outside the gene matches: 9. The CDR3 has 15 amino acids. CDR1 is MGHRA, CDR2 YSYEKL, per germline. The CDR3 protein is CASSPESGSWDTQYF. As DNA, the CDR3 is TGCGCCAGCAGCCCAGAAAGCGGGAGCTGGGATACGCAGTATTTT.

The chain employs TRBV2 and TRBJ1-4, with TRBD1 as a possible D gene (5 bases). Germline CDR1 is SNHLY and CDR2 is FYNNEI. This CDR3 contains 13 residues. V dropped 7 bases and J dropped 4 bases, with 10 bases sitting between them. The CDR3 DNA reads as TGTGCCAGCAAGACGGACATTAATGAAAAACTGTTTTTT. This codes for CASKTDINEKLFF.

This clone was counted between two and nine times. The chain carries TRBV13 and TRBJ1-3; weak D call: TRBD1 (5 bases). The CDR3 length is 14 residues. Germline V gene sequence: CDR1 PRHDT, CDR2 FYEKMQ (reference sequence). Trimming removed 5 bases from V and 4 bases from J, with 12 bases in between. CDR3 bases: TGTGCCAGCAGCCTCCGCTGGGGGGGAAACACCATATATTTT. Translation gives CASSLRWGGNTIYF.

V usage is TRBV30 and J usage is TRBJ2-7, with D maybe TRBD2 (6 bases). The CDR3 has 13 amino acids. Germline loops: CDR1 GTSNPN, CDR2 SVGIG (reference sequence). V was trimmed by 4 bases and J by 7 bases, leaving 17 bases between them. The CDR3 DNA follows: TGTGCCTGGACCCGCACGGAGGGGTGGGAGCAGTACTTC. The encoded protein is CAWTRTEGWEQYF.

The chain has TRBV2 and TRBJ2-1, with 8 bases lining up with TRBD1. CDR1 SNHLY and CDR2 FYNNEI come from the germline V gene. There are 14 residues in the CDR3. The trim removed 7 bases at V and 2 bases at J, leaving 4 bases unmatched. The CDR3 DNA reads TGTGCCAGCACCTTGGACAGGGCCTACAATGAGCAGTTCTTC. Translation gives CASTLDRAYNEQFF.

The genes are TRBV7-2 and TRBJ1-2, with D uncertain. V was clipped by 1 base and J by 8 bases, with 11 bases between them. Germline CDR1 and CDR2: SGHTA and FQGNSA. The CDR3 loop spans 13 amino acids. Here the CDR3 DNA reads TGTGCCAGCAGCTTAGGGAACTTTATCGGCTACACCTTC. Amino acids: CASSLGNFIGYTF.

The chain joins TRBV6-5 to TRBJ1-5, with TRBD1 matching over 8 bases. The CDR3 runs to 16 residues. CDR1 and CDR2 from the germline V gene are MNHEY and SVGAGI. V lost 4 bases to trimming and J lost 2 bases; unmatched junction nucleotides: 7. In nucleotides, the CDR3 is TGTGCCAGCAGTTTCCGGACAGGGAGAGGCAATCAGCCCCAGCATTTT. Residues: CASSFRTGRGNQPQHF.

The chain combines TRBV11-3 with TRBJ2-3; D is undetermined. The CDR3 extends over 13 amino acids. CDR1 and CDR2 from the germline V gene are SGHNT and YENEEA. V dropped 7 bases and J dropped 2 bases, with 10 bases sitting between them. The CDR3 bases are TGTGCCAGCAAGAGCAGACCCACAGATACGCAGTATTTT. The encoded protein is CASKSRPTDTQYF.

The rearrangement uses TRBV5-4 and TRBJ2-5; 10 nucleotides align to TRBD1. The CDR3 spans 15 residues. V trimming: 2 bases; J trimming: 5 bases; junction bases outside the gene matches: 6. Germline assignment: CDR1 SGHNT and CDR2 YYREEE (reference sequence). CDR3 in DNA: TGTGCCAGCAGCTTTCCGACAGGGGGCAGGGAGACCCAGTACTTC. It yields the protein CASSFPTGGRETQYF. The full variable domain, completed using reference TRBV5-4 and TRBJ2-5, is ETGVTQSPTHLIKTRGQQVTLRCSSQSGHNTVSWYQQALGQGPQFIFQYYREEENGRGNFPPRFSGLQFPNYSSELNVNALELDDSALYLCASSFPTGGRETQYFGPGTRLLVL.